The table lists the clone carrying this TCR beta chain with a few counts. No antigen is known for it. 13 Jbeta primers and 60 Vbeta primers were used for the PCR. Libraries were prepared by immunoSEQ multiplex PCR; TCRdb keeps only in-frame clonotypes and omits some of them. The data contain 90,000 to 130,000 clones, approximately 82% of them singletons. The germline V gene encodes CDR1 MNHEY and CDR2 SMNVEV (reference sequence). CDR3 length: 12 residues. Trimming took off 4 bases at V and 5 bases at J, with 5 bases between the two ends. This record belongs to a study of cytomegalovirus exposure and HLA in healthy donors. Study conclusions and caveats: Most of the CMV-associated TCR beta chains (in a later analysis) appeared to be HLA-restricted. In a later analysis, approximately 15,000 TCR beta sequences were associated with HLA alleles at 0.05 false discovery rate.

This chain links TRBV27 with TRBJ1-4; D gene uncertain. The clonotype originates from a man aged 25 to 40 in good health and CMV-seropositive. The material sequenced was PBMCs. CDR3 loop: CASSSPNEKLFF. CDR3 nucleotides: TGTGCCAGCAGTTCCCCGAATGAAAAACTGTTTTTT. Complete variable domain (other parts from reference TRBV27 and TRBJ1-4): EAQVTQNPRYLITVTGKKLTVTCSQNMNHEYMSWYRQDPGLGLRQIYYSMNVEVTDKGDVPEGYKVSRKEKRNFPLILESPSPNQTSLYFCASSSPNEKLFFGSGTQLSVL.